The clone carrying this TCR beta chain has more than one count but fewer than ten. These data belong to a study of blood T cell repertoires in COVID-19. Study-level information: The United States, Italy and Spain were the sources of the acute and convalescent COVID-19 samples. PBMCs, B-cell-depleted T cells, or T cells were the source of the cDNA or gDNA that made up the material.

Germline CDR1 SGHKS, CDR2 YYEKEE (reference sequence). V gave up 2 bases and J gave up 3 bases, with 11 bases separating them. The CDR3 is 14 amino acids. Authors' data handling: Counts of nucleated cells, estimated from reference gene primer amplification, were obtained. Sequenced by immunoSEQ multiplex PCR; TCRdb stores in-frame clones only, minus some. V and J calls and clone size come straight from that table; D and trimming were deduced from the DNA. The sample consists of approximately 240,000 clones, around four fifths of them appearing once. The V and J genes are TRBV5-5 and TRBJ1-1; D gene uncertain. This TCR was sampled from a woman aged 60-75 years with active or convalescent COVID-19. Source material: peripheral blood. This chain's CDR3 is CASSLSREDTEAFF. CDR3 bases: TGTGCCAGCAGCTTATCTCGGGAGGACACTGAAGCTTTCTTT.